These T cell receptor beta chains were read from a single sample in a study of cytotoxic CD8 clonotypes in ibrutinib-treated CLL. Measured with immunoSEQ multiplex PCR; TCRdb has only the in-frame clones, and not every one. The repertoire consists of some 150,000 clones, with 60% to 80% occurring once and the leading ten covering under 35%. The sequences come from PBMCs, collected after 12 months of ibrutinib treatment. All receptors come from a human donor with chronic lymphocytic leukemia. CDR3s include the opening cysteine and the closing phenylalanine or tryptophan. D genes are given only for firm matches. A clone size is listed for some rows: how often the clone was seen (once, few, many), or a class if it is expanded.

16	TRBV28	-	TRBD1	TRBJ1-5	TGTGCCAGCAGTCCAGCCGGGACAGGTGGCTATCAGCCCCAGCATTTT	CASSPAGTGGYQPQHF
14	TRBV7-3	-	-	TRBJ1-2	TGTGCCAGCAGCTTAGTTGGACAAAACTATGGCTACACCTTC	CASSLVGQNYGYTF
15	TRBV6-5	-	-	TRBJ2-7	TGTGCCAGCAGTTACTCCTCGACAGCTTCCTACGAGCAGTACTTC	CASSYSSTASYEQYF
13	TRBV27	few	-	TRBJ1-1	TGTGCCAGCAGTTGGTGGGCGGGGACTGAAGCTTTCTTT	CASSWWAGTEAFF
16	TRBV7-8	few	TRBD1	TRBJ2-2	TGTGCCAGCAGCTTAGGCGGGACAGGATACACCGGGGAGCTGTTTTTT	CASSLGGTGYTGELFF
13	TRBV2	once	-	TRBJ1-1	TGTGCCAGCAGTGAAGCCCCGAACACTGAAGCTTTCTTT	CASSEAPNTEAFF
15	TRBV5-1	-	TRBD1	TRBJ2-3	TGCGCCAGCAGCTCTAGACAGGGCGGCACAGATACGCAGTATTTT	CASSSRQGGTDTQYF
15	TRBV7-2	-	-	TRBJ2-1	TGTGCCAGCAGCTTAGCCCCAGGGACCTACAATGAGCAGTTCTTC	CASSLAPGTYNEQFF
16	TRBV18	-	-	TRBJ2-2	TGTGCCAGCTCACCCGAGGCCCCTCAGAACACCGGGGAGCTGTTTTTT	CASSPEAPQNTGELFF
14	TRBV6-5	-	-	TRBJ1-4	TGTGCCAGCAGTTACCAACCCAGGGGTGAAAAACTGTTTTTT	CASSYQPRGEKLFF
14	TRBV2	-	TRBD1	TRBJ2-7	TGTGCCAGCAGTAGGACAGGGCAAAGGAACGAGCAGTACTTC	CASSRTGQRNEQYF
13	TRBV9	-	TRBD2	TRBJ2-7	TGTGCCAGCAGCGCGGCGACTAGCTCCGAGCAGTACTTC	CASSAATSSEQYF